This T cell receptor beta chain comes out of a study of CD8+CD57+ T cells in acquired aplastic anemia. Study information: On average, sorted CD4+ and CD8+ cells gave 3 to 4 ug of DNA. Sequencing produced an average of roughly 11 million reads per healthy donor for CD4+ cells. Whole-study findings and limits: Sharing between patients and controls was observed for around 30 CD8+ CDR3 sequences.

CDR3 length equals 12 residues. The V end lost 4 bases, the J end lost 8 bases, and 8 bases lay between the germline ends. TCR beta VDJ and CDR3 were profiled, and genomic DNA was the template. Each CDR3 protein gets one entry after TCRdb re-called the reads with MiXCR. The repertoire holds 200,000 to 250,000 distinct CDR3 sequences, roughly 35% seen once, with around 1.1% in the top ten. This clonotype has only a few counts. The antigen is not known. Sequencing was performed on sorted CD4+, CD8+, or CD8+CD57+ T cells (not recorded which) from PBMCs. This clonotype originated in a human donor in good health, serving as a control. The chain joins TRBV12-3 or TRBV12-4 to TRBJ1-4, with D possibly matching TRBD1 (5 bases). CDR3 loop: CASSWWGEKLFF. CDR3 in DNA: TGTGCCAGCAGTTGGTGGGGCGAAAAACTGTTTTTT.